The entry below gives a single T cell receptor (beta chain) sequence along with its context. Its antigen is unidentified. This CDR3 comprises 14 residues. The V and J ends lost 6 bases and 3 bases, in that order; junction bases with no gene match: 4. Germline lookup yields CDR1 SEHNR and CDR2 FQNEAQ (reference sequence). Naive CD8 cells lacked CD45RO, underwent positive selection for CCR7 and left out terminally differentiated effector memory CD45RA+ cells. This record belongs to a study of shared clonotypes between healthy human individuals. Study-wide background: Used for every donor were three CD4 naive, three CD4 memory, two CD8 naive and one CD8 memory plate. The study's findings and limits: Sharing across four donors was seen in around 5% of naive CD4 clonotypes. Depth was large, yet rarefaction showed that sorted-subset sequencing was incomplete.

The authors split each subset's genomic DNA evenly across several immunoSEQ plates. Produced via immunoSEQ multiplex PCR; TCRdb's table is partial and in-frame only. The repertoire holds approximately 720,000 clones, with 90% to 95% as singletons. This sequence joins TRBV7-9 and TRBJ2-7; 11 nucleotides align to TRBD2. This clonotype was obtained from a man aged 25 to 40 in good health. Material: naive CD8+ T cells sorted from blood. CDR3 loop: CASRQTSGSYEQYF. The CDR3 DNA reads TGTGCCAGCAGGCAAACTAGCGGGAGCTACGAGCAGTACTTC.